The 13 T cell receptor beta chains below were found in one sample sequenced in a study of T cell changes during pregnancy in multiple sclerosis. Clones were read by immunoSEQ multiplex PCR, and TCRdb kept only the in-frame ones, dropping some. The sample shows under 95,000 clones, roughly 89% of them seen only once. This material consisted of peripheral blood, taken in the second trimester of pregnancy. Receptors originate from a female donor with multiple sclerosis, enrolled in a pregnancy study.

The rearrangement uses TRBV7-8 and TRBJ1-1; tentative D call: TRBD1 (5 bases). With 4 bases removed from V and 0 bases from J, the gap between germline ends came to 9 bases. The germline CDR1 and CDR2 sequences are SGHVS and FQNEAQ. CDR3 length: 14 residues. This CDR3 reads CASSYRQLNTEAFF. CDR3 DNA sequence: TGTGCCAGCAGCTACAGACAGTTGAACACTGAAGCTTTCTTT.

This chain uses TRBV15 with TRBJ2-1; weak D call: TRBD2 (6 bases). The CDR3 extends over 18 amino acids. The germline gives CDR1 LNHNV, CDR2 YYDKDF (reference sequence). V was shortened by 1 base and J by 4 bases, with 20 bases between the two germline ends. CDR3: CATSRGTAGPGTYNEQFF. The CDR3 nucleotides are TGTGCCACCAGCAGAGGGACGGCGGGACCGGGAACGTACAATGAGCAGTTCTTC. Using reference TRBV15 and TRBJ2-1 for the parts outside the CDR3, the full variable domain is DAMVIQNPRYQVTQFGKPVTLSCSQTLNHNVMYWYQQKSSQAPKLLFHYYDKDFNNEADTPDNFQSRRPNTSFCFLDIRSPGLGDTAMYLCATSRGTAGPGTYNEQFFGPGTRLTVL.

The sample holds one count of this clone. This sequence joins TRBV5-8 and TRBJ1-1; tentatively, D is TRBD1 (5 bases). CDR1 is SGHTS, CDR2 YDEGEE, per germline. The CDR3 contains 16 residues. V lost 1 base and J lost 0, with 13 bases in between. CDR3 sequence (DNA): TGTGCCAGCAGCTTGCCTTCGGTCAGGGTGAACACTGAAGCTTTCTTT. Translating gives CASSLPSVRVNTEAFF.

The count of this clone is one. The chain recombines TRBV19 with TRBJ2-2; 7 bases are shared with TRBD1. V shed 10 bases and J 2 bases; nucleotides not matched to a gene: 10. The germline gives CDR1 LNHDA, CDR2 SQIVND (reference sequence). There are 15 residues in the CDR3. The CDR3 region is CATTTDRENTGELFF. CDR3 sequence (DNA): TGTGCCACTACAACTGACAGGGAAAACACCGGGGAGCTGTTTTTT. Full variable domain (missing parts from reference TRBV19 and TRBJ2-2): DGGITQSPKYLFRKEGQNVTLSCEQNLNHDAMYWYRQDPGQGLRLIYYSQIVNDFQKGDIAEGYSVSREKKESFPLTVTSAQKNPTAFYLCATTTDRENTGELFFGEGSRLTVL.

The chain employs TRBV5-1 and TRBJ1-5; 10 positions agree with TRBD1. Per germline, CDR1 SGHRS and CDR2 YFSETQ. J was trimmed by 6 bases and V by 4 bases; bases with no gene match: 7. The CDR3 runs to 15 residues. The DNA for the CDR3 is TGCGCCAGCAGCCCTACGACAGGGGGCGGTCAGCCCCAGCATTTT. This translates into CASSPTTGGGQPQHF.

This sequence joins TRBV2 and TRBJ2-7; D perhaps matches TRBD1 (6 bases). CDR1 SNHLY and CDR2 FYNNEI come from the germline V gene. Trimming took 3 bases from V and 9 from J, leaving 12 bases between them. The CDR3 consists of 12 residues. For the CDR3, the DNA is TGTGCCAGCAGTGAGGGCAGGGGATGGCAGTACTTC. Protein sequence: CASSEGRGWQYF.

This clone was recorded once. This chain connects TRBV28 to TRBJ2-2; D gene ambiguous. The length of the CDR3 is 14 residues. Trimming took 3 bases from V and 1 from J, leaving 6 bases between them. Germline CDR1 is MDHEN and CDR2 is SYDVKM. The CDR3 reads CASSFGGNTGELFF. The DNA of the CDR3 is TGTGCCAGCAGTTTTGGCGGGAACACCGGGGAGCTGTTTTTT.

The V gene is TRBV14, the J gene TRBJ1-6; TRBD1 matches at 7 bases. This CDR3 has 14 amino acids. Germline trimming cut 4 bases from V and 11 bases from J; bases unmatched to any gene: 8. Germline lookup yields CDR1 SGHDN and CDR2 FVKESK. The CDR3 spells CASSPGQYLAPLHF. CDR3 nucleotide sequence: TGTGCCAGCAGCCCGGGACAGTATCTCGCACCCCTCCACTTT.

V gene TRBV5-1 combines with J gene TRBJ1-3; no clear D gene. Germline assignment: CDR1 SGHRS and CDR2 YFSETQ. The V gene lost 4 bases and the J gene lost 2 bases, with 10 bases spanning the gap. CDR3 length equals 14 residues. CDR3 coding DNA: TGCGCCAGCAGCATCGACTCTGCTGGAAACACCATATATTTT. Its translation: CASSIDSAGNTIYF.

CDR3 protein: CSVAGQGRTEAFF. CDR3 bases: TGCAGCGTTGCGGGACAGGGGCGAACTGAAGCTTTCTTT. This chain joins TRBV29-1 and TRBJ1-1; 10 bases map to TRBD1. Germline CDR1 and CDR2: SQVTM and ANQGSEA. After removal of 4 bases from V and 5 bases from J, the junction contained 4 bases not matched to a gene. The length of the CDR3 is 13 residues.

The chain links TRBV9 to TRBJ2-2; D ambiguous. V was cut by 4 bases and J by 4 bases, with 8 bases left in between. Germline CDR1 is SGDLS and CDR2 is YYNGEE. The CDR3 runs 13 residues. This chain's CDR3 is CASSSRATGELFF. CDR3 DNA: TGTGCCAGCAGCTCTAGAGCCACCGGGGAGCTGTTTTTT.

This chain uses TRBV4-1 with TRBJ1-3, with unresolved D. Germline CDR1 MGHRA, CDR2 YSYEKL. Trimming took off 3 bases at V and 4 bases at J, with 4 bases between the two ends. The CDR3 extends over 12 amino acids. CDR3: CASSHQGNTIYF. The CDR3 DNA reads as TGCGCCAGCAGCCACCAGGGAAACACCATATATTTT.

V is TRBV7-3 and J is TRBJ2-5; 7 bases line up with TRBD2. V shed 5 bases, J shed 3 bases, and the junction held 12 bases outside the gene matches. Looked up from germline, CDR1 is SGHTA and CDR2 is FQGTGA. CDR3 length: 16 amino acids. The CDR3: CASSPGPGREEETQYF. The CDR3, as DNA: TGTGCCAGCAGCCCAGGCCCAGGGAGGGAGGAAGAGACCCAGTACTTC. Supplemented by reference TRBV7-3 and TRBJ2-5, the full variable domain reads GAGVSQTPSNKVTEKGKYVELRCDPISGHTALYWYRQSLGQGPEFLIYFQGTGAADDSGLPNDRFFAVRPEGSVSTLKIQRTERGDSAVYLCASSPGPGREEETQYFGPGTRLLVL.